This entry lists 18 T cell receptor beta chains sequenced from one sample in a study of blood T cell repertoires in COVID-19. Some clones are missing from TCRdb's copy, which holds only in-frame ones; the method was immunoSEQ multiplex PCR. The sample has under 75,000 clones, 86% seen once. Sequencing input: peripheral blood. All receptors derive from a man aged 25 to 40 with acute or convalescent COVID-19.

This rearrangement joins TRBV9 to TRBJ1-2; 7 nucleotides agree with TRBD1. This CDR3 spans 15 amino acids. With 3 bases clipped from V and 6 bases from J, the junction kept 11 bases outside the gene matches. The germline V gene has CDR1 SGDLS and CDR2 YYNGEE. Here the CDR3 reads CASSARSGTEDGYTF. CDR3 sequence (DNA): TGTGCCAGCAGCGCGCGTTCCGGGACAGAAGATGGCTACACCTTC.

The chain combines TRBV7-9 with TRBJ1-6; D remains ambiguous. This CDR3 is 14 amino acids long. V dropped 1 base and J dropped 10 bases, with 11 bases sitting between them. The V gene's germline CDR1 is SEHNR and CDR2 FQNEAQ (reference sequence). CDR3 amino acids: CASSLEFGNSPLHF. CDR3 nucleotides: TGTGCCAGCAGCTTAGAATTCGGGAACTCACCCCTCCACTTT.

CDR3 sequence: CASSRDRSSYHSGNTIYF. CDR3 bases: TGCGCCAGCAGCCGGGACAGGTCAAGCTACCACTCTGGAAACACCATATATTTT. V is TRBV5-1 and J is TRBJ1-3; 8 bases line up with TRBD1. The CDR3 runs to 18 residues. The V gene's germline CDR1 is SGHRS and CDR2 YFSETQ. The J segment lost 0 bases and the V segment lost 4 bases, leaving 12 bases of the junction unmatched.

The J gene is TRBJ2-3, the V gene TRBV21-1; TRBD1 is the table's D call and was not checked against the DNA. TRBV21-1 is reported as a pseudogene. There are 16 residues in the CDR3. CDR3 sequence reads: CASSKVWGQGDDTQYF. CDR3 sequence (DNA): TGTGCCAGCAGCAAAGTTTGGGGACAGGGTGATGATACGCAGTATTTT.

The gene calls are TRBV2 and TRBJ1-3; TRBD1 matches at 7 bases. J gave up 0 bases and V 1 base, and 3 bases lay outside the gene matches. The CDR3 runs 16 residues. Germline CDR1 reads SNHLY; CDR2 reads FYNNEI. The CDR3 sequence: CASSEGGQLSGNTIYF. As DNA, the CDR3 is TGTGCCAGCAGTGAAGGGGGACAGCTCTCTGGAAACACCATATATTTT.

In the case of this clone: Compared with germline, one end of the junction differs, possibly owing to a read error. J is TRBJ1-4 and V is TRBV7-7, with TRBD1 matching over 8 bases. Germline CDR1 is SSHAT and CDR2 is FNYEAQ (reference sequence). The CDR3 is 16 amino acids. The CDR3 nucleotides are TGTGCTAGCAACAACCAGGGGGCGCCCGCTAATGAAAAACTGTTTTTT. Translation gives CASNNQGAPANEKLFF.

The sample holds one count of this clone. The chain uses TRBV3-1 (or the pseudogene TRBV3-2) and TRBJ1-6, with 8 bases lining up with TRBD1. Germline V gene sequence: CDR1 LGHDT, CDR2 YNNKEL (reference sequence). Germline trimming cut 3 bases from V and 2 bases from J; bases unmatched to any gene: 3. The CDR3 length is 16 residues. CDR3 region: CASSHRTGTYNSPLHF. The CDR3 bases are TGTGCCAGCAGCCACCGGACAGGGACCTATAATTCACCCCTCCACTTT.

V is TRBV5-6 and J is TRBJ1-2, with 9 bases matching TRBD1. The CDR3 is 14 residues long. CDR1 SGHDT and CDR2 YYEEEE come from the germline V gene. Trimming removed 1 base from V and 8 bases from J; junction bases left unmatched: 6. The CDR3 nucleotides read TGTGCCAGCAGCTTGCCCCCGGGACAGGGAGGCTACACCTTC. This codes for CASSLPPGQGGYTF.

The V call is TRBV7-2, the J call TRBJ1-6; D not certain. The V end was cut by 2 bases, the J end by 0 bases, with 11 bases between. Germline V lookup: CDR1 SGHTA, CDR2 FQGNSA. The CDR3 runs 17 residues. The CDR3 DNA reads TGTGCCAGCAGCTTATTTTGGGAGAGCTCCTATAATTCACCCCTCCACTTT. This encodes CASSLFWESSYNSPLHF.

The rearrangement links TRBV9 to TRBJ2-1, with TRBD1 matching over 8 bases. In germline, CDR1 is SGDLS, CDR2 YYNGEE. V lost 3 bases, J lost 2 bases, and 10 bases stayed unmatched. This CDR3 is built from 17 residues. The CDR3 protein is CASSERTGQGTYNEQFF. In DNA, the CDR3 is TGTGCCAGCAGCGAGAGGACCGGACAGGGAACCTACAATGAGCAGTTCTTC. Full variable domain (missing parts from reference TRBV9 and TRBJ2-1): DSGVTQTPKHLITATGQRVTLRCSPRSGDLSVYWYQQSLDQGLQFLIQYYNGEERAKGNILERFSAQQFPDLHSELNLSSLELGDSALYFCASSERTGQGTYNEQFFGPGTRLTVL.

The chain employs TRBV5-1 and TRBJ1-4, with TRBD1 matching over 10 bases. V shed 0 bases, J shed 7 bases, and the junction held 3 bases outside the gene matches. Per the germline V gene, CDR1 is SGHRS and CDR2 is YFSETQ. CDR3 length: 15 residues. CDR3 region: CASSLADRGREKLFF. For the CDR3, the DNA is TGCGCCAGCAGCTTGGCAGACAGGGGGCGTGAAAAACTGTTTTTT.

V and J are TRBV29-1 and TRBJ1-1; 8 bases align to TRBD1. This CDR3 has 15 residues. J lost 0 bases, V lost 1 base, and 4 bases had no gene match. Per germline, CDR1 SQVTM and CDR2 ANQGSEA. The CDR3 nucleotides are TGCAGCGTTGAAGTTAGGGGACAGGTGAACACTGAAGCTTTCTTT. This gives the protein CSVEVRGQVNTEAFF.

The chain links TRBV24-1 to TRBJ1-2; 9 bases fit TRBD1. The CDR3 extends over 15 amino acids. The trim removed 5 bases at V and 7 bases at J, leaving 10 bases unmatched. CDR1 and CDR2 (germline): KGHDR, SFDVKD. The CDR3 DNA is TGTGCCACCAGTGGCCCCGGGACAGGGCAATTTGGCTACACCTTC. It yields the protein CATSGPGTGQFGYTF.

The V call is TRBV18, the J call TRBJ2-7; a weak D match, TRBD1 (6 bases). CDR1 and CDR2 from the germline V gene are KGHSH and LQKENI. The V and J ends lost 2 bases and 3 bases respectively, with 8 bases between them. The CDR3 has 13 residues. This chain's CDR3 is CASSPGQHYEQYV. The CDR3 coding sequence is TGTGCCAGCTCACCAGGACAGCACTACGAGCAGTACGTC.

J is TRBJ2-3 and V is TRBV13, with 7 bases matching TRBD2. From germline, CDR1 is PRHDT and CDR2 FYEKMQ (reference sequence). The CDR3 contains 17 residues. V dropped 1 base and J dropped 6; count of bases not matched to a gene: 13. The CDR3 DNA is TGTGCCAGCAGCTTAGAAGGAGGGAGGGGATTTTTGGATACGCAGTATTTT. It codes for CASSLEGGRGFLDTQYF.

The chain combines TRBV18 with TRBJ1-1; 8 nucleotides agree with TRBD1. V was pared by 2 bases and J by 5 bases, with 10 bases of the junction left unmatched. The CDR3 length is 16 residues. In germline, CDR1 is KGHSH, CDR2 LQKENI. This chain's CDR3 is CASSPERQGLRTEAFF. CDR3 nucleotide sequence: TGTGCCAGCTCACCAGAGAGACAGGGGCTACGGACTGAAGCTTTCTTT.

This CDR3 is CASSEGTNNEQFF. CDR3 nucleotide sequence: TGTGCCAGCAGTGAGGGGACAAACAATGAGCAGTTCTTC. This chain connects TRBV6-4 to TRBJ2-1, with a weak D call TRBD1 (6 bases). The CDR3 is 13 amino acids. From germline, CDR1 is MRHNA and CDR2 SNTAGT. Deletions cut 3 bases from V and 5 bases from J, with 8 bases between.

This chain joins TRBV3-1 (or the pseudogene TRBV3-2) and TRBJ1-3; D ambiguous. Germline lookup yields CDR1 LGHDT and CDR2 YNNKEL (reference sequence). Trimming left V 4 bases short and J 5 bases short, with 15 bases between. The CDR3 is made up of 15 amino acids. CDR3 sequence (DNA): TGTGCCAGCAGCCCTAGCGGGATCGTAAGAAACACCATATATTTT. Residues: CASSPSGIVRNTIYF.